These 4 T cell receptor beta chains originate from one sample sequenced in a study of PD-1 blockade in classical Hodgkin lymphoma. Sample time point: cycle 4 day 1 (C4D1), after less than 7 weeks of nivolumab. Every patient relapsed after autologous stem cell transplantation, and brentuximab vedotin exposure varied. After PBMCs were thawed, their CD8+ T cells were isolated by magnetic negative selection. Clones were sequenced by immunoSEQ multiplex PCR, and TCRdb holds only the in-frame ones, with some missing. The table has roughly 20,000 clones, 88% seen once. The sequencing here drew on CD8+ T cells from blood, taken before the fourth cycle of nivolumab. These receptors originate from a human donor with classical Hodgkin lymphoma.

The chain combines TRBV5-1 with TRBJ1-2; 10 nucleotides line up with TRBD1. Germline CDR1 SGHRS, CDR2 YFSETQ. The CDR3 sequence is 16 residues long. The V and J ends lost 1 base and 3 bases, in that order; junction bases with no gene match: 6. As DNA, the CDR3 is TGCGCCAGCAGCTTGACAGACAGGGGGCCCTACTATGGCTACACCTTC. Residues: CASSLTDRGPYYGYTF.

This clone appeared once. The rearrangement uses TRBV7-6 and TRBJ1-1, with D uncertain. V lost 5 bases and J lost 1, with 8 bases in between. CDR3 length: 13 residues. CDR1 SGHVS and CDR2 FNYEAQ come from the germline V gene. The CDR3 coding sequence is TGTGCCAGCAGCCCGGACGGGAACACTGAAGCTTTCTTT. Amino acid sequence: CASSPDGNTEAFF.

This chain links TRBV6-6 with TRBJ1-4, with D possibly TRBD1 on 6 matching bases. Per the germline V gene, CDR1 is MNHNY and CDR2 is SVGAGI (reference sequence). The CDR3 has 14 residues. V was trimmed by 6 bases and J by 4 bases, leaving 12 bases between them. The CDR3 is CASSLTGLNEKLFF. The CDR3 bases are TGTGCCAGCAGCCTGACAGGCCTTAATGAAAAACTGTTTTTT.

The count of this clone is one. The chain's CDR3 is CASGPNRGETQYF. The DNA of the CDR3 is TGTGCCAGCGGGCCCAACAGGGGAGAGACCCAGTACTTC. The chain employs TRBV21-1 and TRBJ2-5; no DNA check was done on the table's D call, TRBD1. TRBV21-1 is noted as a pseudogene. The CDR3 length is 13 residues.